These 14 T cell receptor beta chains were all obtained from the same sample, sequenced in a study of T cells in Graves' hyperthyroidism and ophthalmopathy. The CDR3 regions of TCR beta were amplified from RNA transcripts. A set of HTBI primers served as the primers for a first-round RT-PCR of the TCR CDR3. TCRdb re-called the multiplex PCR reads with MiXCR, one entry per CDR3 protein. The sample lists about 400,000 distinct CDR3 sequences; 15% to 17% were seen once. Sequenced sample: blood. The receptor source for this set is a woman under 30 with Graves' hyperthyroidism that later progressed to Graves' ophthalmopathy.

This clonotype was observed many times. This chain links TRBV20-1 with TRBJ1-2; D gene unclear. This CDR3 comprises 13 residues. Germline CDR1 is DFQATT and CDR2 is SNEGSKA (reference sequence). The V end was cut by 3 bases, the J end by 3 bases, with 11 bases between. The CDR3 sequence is CSARDPVDYGYTF. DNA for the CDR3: TGCAGTGCTAGGGATCCGGTAGACTATGGCTACACCTTC.

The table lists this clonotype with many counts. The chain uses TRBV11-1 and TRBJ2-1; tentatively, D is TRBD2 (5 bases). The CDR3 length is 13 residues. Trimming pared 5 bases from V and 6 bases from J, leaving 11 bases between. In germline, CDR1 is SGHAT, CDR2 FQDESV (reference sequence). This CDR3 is CASSRGDGNEQFF. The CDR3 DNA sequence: TGTGCCAGCAGCCGGGGTGACGGCAATGAGCAGTTCTTC.

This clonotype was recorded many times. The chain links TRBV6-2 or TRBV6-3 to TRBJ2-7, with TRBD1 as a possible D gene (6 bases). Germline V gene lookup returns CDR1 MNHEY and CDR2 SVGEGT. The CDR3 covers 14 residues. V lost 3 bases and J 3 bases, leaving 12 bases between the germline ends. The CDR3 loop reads CASSYGLQGYEQYF. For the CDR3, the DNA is TGTGCCAGCAGTTATGGGCTACAGGGCTACGAGCAGTACTTC.

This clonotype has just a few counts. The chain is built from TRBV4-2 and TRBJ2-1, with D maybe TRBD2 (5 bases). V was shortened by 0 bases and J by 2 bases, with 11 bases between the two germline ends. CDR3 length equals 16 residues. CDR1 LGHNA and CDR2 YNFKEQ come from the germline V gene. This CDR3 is CASSQEGSRAYNEQFF. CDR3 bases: TGTGCCAGCAGCCAAGAAGGGAGTAGGGCCTACAATGAGCAGTTCTTC.

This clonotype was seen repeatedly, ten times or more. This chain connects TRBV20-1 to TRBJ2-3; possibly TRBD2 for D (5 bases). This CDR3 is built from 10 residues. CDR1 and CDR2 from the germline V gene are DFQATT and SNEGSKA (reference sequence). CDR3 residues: CSSKRDTQYF. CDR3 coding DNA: TGCAGCAGCAAGCGGGATACGCAGTATTTT.

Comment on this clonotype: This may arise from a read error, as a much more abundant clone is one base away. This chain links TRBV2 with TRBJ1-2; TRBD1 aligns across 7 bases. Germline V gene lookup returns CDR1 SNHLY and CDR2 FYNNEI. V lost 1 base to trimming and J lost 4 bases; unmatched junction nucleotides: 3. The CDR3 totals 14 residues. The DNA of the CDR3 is TGTGCCAGCAGTGAAGTGGGACAGATCTATGGCTACACCTTC. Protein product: CASSEVGQIYGYTF. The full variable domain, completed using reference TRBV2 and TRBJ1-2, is EPEVTQTPSHQVTQMGQEVILRCVPISNHLYFYWYRQILGQKVEFLVSFYNNEISEKSEIFDDQFSVERPDGSNFTLKIRSTKLEDSAMYFCASSEVGQIYGYTFGSGTRLTVV.

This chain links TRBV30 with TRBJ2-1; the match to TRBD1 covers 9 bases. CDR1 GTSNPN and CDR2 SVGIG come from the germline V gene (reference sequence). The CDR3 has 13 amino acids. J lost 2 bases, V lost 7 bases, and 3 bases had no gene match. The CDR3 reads CAFRDRAYNEQFF. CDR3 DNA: TGTGCCTTCCGGGACAGGGCCTACAATGAGCAGTTCTTC.

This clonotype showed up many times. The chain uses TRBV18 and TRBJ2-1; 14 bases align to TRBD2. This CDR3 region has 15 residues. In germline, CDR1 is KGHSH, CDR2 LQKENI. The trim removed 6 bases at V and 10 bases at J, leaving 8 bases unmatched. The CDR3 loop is CASSYGLAGGPEQFF. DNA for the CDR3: TGTGCCAGCTCGTACGGACTAGCGGGAGGTCCAGAGCAGTTCTTC.

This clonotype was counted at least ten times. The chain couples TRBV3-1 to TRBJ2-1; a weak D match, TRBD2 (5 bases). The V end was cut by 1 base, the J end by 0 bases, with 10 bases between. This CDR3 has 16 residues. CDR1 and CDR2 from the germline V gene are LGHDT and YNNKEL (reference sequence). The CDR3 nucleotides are TGTGCCAGCAGCCAAGTCCCGGGGAGCTCCTACAATGAGCAGTTCTTC. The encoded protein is CASSQVPGSSYNEQFF.

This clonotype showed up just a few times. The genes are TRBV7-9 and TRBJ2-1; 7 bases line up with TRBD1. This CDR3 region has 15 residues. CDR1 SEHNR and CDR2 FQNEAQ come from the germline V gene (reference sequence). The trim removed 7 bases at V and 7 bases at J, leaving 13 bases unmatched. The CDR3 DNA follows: TGTGCCAGCACCATTCTCCTCCCACAGGGGAATGAGCAGTTCTTC. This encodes CASTILLPQGNEQFF.

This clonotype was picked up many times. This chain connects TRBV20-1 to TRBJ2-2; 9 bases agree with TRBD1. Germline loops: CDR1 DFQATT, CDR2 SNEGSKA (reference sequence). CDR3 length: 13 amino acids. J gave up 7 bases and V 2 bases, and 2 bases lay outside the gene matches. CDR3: CSARTGGNGELFF. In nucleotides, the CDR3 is TGCAGTGCTAGAACAGGGGGCAACGGGGAGCTGTTTTTT.

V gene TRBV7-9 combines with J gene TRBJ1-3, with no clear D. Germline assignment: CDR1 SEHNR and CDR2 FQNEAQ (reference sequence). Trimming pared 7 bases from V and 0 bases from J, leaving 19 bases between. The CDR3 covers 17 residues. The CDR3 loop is CASTSTQGPSSGNTIYF. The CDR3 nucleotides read TGTGCCAGCACCAGCACCCAAGGTCCGAGCTCTGGAAACACCATATATTTT.

In DNA, the CDR3 is TGCGCCAGCAGCTTCGGGACAGGGGACATTCAGTACTTC. It encodes CASSFGTGDIQYF. This chain uses TRBV5-1 with TRBJ2-4; 10 bases line up with TRBD1. This CDR3 has 13 residues. The junction had 1 base not matched to a gene; V was cut back by 2 bases and J by 8 bases. Germline V gene lookup returns CDR1 SGHRS and CDR2 YFSETQ.

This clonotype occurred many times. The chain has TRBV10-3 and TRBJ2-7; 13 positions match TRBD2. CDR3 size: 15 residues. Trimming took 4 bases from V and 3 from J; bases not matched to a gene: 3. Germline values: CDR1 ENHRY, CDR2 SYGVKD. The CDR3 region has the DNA TGTGCCATCAGTGGGGGACTAGCGGGATACTACGAGCAGTACTTC. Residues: CAISGGLAGYYEQYF.